One sample yielded the 9 T cell receptor beta chains listed below, sequenced in a study of cytomegalovirus exposure and HLA in healthy donors (dated by TCRdb to about 2017). Library prep was done by the immunoSEQ multiplex PCR assay. The multiplex PCR relied on a mix of 60 forward primers for TCR Vbeta segments and 13 reverse primers for TCR Jbeta segments. TCRdb re-hosts the immuneACCESS table, in-frame sequences only. Its copies lack some clones; in the studies checked, an unresolved V gene accounts for under half of them, and the cause for the rest is not known. A total of 68,000 or so clones appear in this sample, about 81% of them only once. 6.5% to 7% of the sample belongs to the ten largest clones. The specimen was PBMCs. The origin of the receptors is a human donor in good health.

A remark on this clone: A read error may produce the germline difference seen at one junction end. This sequence joins TRBV6-6 and TRBJ1-1; D is unresolved. The CDR3 spans 11 residues. Per the germline V gene, CDR1 is MNHNY and CDR2 is SVGAGI (reference sequence). CDR3 nucleotide sequence: TGTGCCAGCAGTTACTCGAGAATGGTGTTTTTT. Protein sequence: CASSYSRMVFF.

V and J are TRBV10-3 and TRBJ1-1; D is possibly TRBD1 (5 bases). Germline V gives CDR1 ENHRY, CDR2 SYGVKD. This CDR3 has 15 amino acids. Trimming shortened V by 0 bases and J by 10 bases, and 18 bases separated the two germline ends. DNA of the CDR3: TGTGCCATCAGTGAGTCGGATACAGGTGTTCCATTAGCTTTCTTT. Protein sequence: CAISESDTGVPLAFF.

Points on this clone: This specimen includes other DNA sequences encoding the same CDR3. The chain joins TRBV6-5 to TRBJ2-1; 8 bases are shared with TRBD1. CDR1 is MNHEY, CDR2 SVGAGI, per germline. Trimming removed 6 bases from V and 5 bases from J; junction bases left unmatched: 3. The CDR3 is 13 amino acids. CDR3 sequence reads: CASRRQGNNEQFF. The CDR3 coding sequence is TGTGCCAGCAGACGACAGGGGAACAATGAGCAGTTCTTC.

This chain uses TRBV25-1 with TRBJ2-5; 7 nucleotides align to TRBD2. Germline V gene data show CDR1 as MGHDK and CDR2 as SYGVNS. J lost 4 bases, V lost 1 base, and 6 bases had no gene match. CDR3 length equals 15 residues. CDR3 nucleotide sequence: TGTGCCAGCAGTGAATGGGAGGGTAAGGGAGAGACCCAGTACTTC. Protein sequence: CASSEWEGKGETQYF.

The chain uses TRBV5-4 and TRBJ1-2; 8 nucleotides agree with TRBD1. This CDR3 has 15 amino acids. CDR1 is SGHNT, CDR2 YYREEE, per germline (reference sequence). V was clipped by 2 bases and J by 5 bases; unmatched bases: 8. CDR3 in amino acids: CASSFGQGEWYGYTF. DNA for the CDR3: TGTGCCAGCAGCTTCGGACAGGGCGAATGGTATGGCTACACCTTC.

The chain uses TRBV7-2 and TRBJ1-1; D not certain. Looked up from germline, CDR1 is SGHTA and CDR2 is FQGNSA. The CDR3 loop spans 14 amino acids. Trimming took off 11 bases at V and 5 bases at J, with 21 bases between the two ends. CDR3 coding DNA: TGTGCCGTCCGGTATCCGGGGTTGAGAACTGAAGCTTTCTTT. Amino acid sequence: CAVRYPGLRTEAFF. Variable domain in full (rest from reference TRBV7-2 and TRBJ1-1): GAGVSQSPSNKVTEKGKDVELRCDPISGHTALYWYRQSLGQGLEFLIYFQGNSAPDKSGLPSDRFSAERTGGSVSTLTIQRTQQEDSAVYLCAVRYPGLRTEAFFGQGTRLTVV.

The chain carries TRBV15 and TRBJ1-5; possibly TRBD1 for D (5 bases). This CDR3 region has 13 residues. Germline V CDR1 and CDR2: LNHNV, YYDKDF (reference sequence). V lost 6 bases and J 3 bases, leaving 9 bases between the germline ends. In DNA, the CDR3 is TGTGCCACCAGGCGGGGGGTCAATCAGCCCCAGCATTTT. It translates to CATRRGVNQPQHF.

The V and J genes are TRBV5-1 and TRBJ2-3; D gene uncertain. The germline V and J ends were trimmed by 2 bases and 3 bases, with 10 bases remaining between them. The CDR3 has 14 amino acids. The germline gives CDR1 SGHRS, CDR2 YFSETQ. The CDR3, as DNA: TGCGCCAGCAGCTTTCAGCGCCCTACAGATACGCAGTATTTT. This encodes CASSFQRPTDTQYF.

CDR3 amino acids: CASSSVLAGASYNEQFF. CDR3 DNA sequence: TGCGCCAGCAGCTCGGTACTAGCGGGGGCCTCCTACAATGAGCAGTTCTTC. The chain uses TRBV5-1 and TRBJ2-1; TRBD2 matches at 11 bases. The V gene end was trimmed by 3 bases and the J gene end by 0 bases; junction bases not matched to a gene: 5. Germline assignment: CDR1 SGHRS and CDR2 YFSETQ. The CDR3 loop spans 17 amino acids.